The sequence of this T cell receptor beta chain was determined in a study of blood T cell repertoires in COVID-19. On the study more broadly: Both acute and convalescent COVID-19 samples were obtained from the United States, Italy and Spain. The analysed material was cDNA or gDNA that came from T cells, B-cell-depleted T cells, or PBMCs.

How the authors handled the data: Estimates of nucleated cell counts were drawn from the amplification of reference gene primers. The repertoire was sequenced with immunoSEQ multiplex PCR; TCRdb's copy has only in-frame clones and lacks some. V, J and clone size are those of that table, while D and trimming were read from the DNA. The top ten clones hold 1.5% to 2% of a sample with roughly 330,000 clones, about 84% of them seen once. The sequence derives from a woman aged 45-59 years with acute or convalescent COVID-19. Sequenced sample: peripheral blood.

Written as DNA, the CDR3 is TGTGCCAGCAGTTCCCGCCGGAGGGGGCGAAGTGGCTACACCTTC. It encodes CASSSRRRGRSGYTF. The V gene is TRBV28, the J gene TRBJ1-2; 7 positions agree with TRBD1. The V and J ends lost 4 bases and 7 bases, in that order; junction bases with no gene match: 12. CDR1 and CDR2 (germline): MDHEN, SYDVKM. CDR3 length: 15 amino acids.